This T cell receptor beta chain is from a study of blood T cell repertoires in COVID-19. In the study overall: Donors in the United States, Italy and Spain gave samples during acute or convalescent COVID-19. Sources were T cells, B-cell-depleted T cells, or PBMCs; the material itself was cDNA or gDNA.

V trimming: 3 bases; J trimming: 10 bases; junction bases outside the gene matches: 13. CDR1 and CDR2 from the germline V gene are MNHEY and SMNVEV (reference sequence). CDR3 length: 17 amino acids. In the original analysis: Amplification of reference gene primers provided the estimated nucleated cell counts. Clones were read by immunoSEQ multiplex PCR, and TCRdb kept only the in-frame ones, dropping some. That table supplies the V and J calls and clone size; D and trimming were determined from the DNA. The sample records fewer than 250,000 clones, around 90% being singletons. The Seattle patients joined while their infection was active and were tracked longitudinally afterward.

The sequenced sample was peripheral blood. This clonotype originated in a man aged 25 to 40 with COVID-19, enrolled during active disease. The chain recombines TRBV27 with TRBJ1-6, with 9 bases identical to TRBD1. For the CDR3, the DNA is TGTGCCAGCAGTTTCATAAGGGACAGGGATCTAGCGTCACCCCTCCACTTT. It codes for CASSFIRDRDLASPLHF.